These 10 T cell receptor beta chains were all obtained from the same sample, sequenced in a study of cytomegalovirus exposure and HLA in healthy donors. PCR was performed using 60 Vbeta and 13 Jbeta primers. Here immunoSEQ multiplex PCR was the method, and the copy in TCRdb shows in-frame clones only, minus some. This table holds 50,000 to 65,000 clones, around 75% found once. Sequencing input: PBMCs. Source of these receptors: a man aged 50 to 59 in good health and CMV-seropositive.

The chain has TRBV21-1 and TRBJ1-1; the table's D call, TRBD1, has no DNA check behind it. TRBV21-1 is a known pseudogene. This CDR3 has 17 amino acids. CDR3 bases: TGTGCCAGCAGCAAATCTGGGGCCCTAATTCTGAACACTGAAGCTTTCTTT. Translation gives CASSKSGALILNTEAFF.

The chain couples TRBV7-9 to TRBJ2-3; D remains unclear. The CDR3 runs to 13 residues. In germline, CDR1 is SEHNR, CDR2 FQNEAQ (reference sequence). V lost 7 bases, J lost 6 bases, and 14 bases lay in between. The DNA for the CDR3 is TGTGCCAGCAACCCTTCCAGTTATGATACGCAGTATTTT. Translating it yields CASNPSSYDTQYF. The entire variable domain, with the rest obtained from reference TRBV7-9 and TRBJ2-3, is as follows: DTGVSQNPRHKITKRGQNVTFRCDPISEHNRLYWYRQTLGQGPEFLTYFQNEAQLEKSRLLSDRFSAERPKGSFSTLEIQRTEQGDSAMYLCASNPSSYDTQYFGPGTRLTVL.

This clone was seen only a few times. The chain carries TRBV11-1 and TRBJ2-1, with a tentative D call TRBD2 (6 bases). This CDR3 has 12 residues. V lost 4 bases and J lost 9, with 10 bases in between. Germline V gene lookup returns CDR1 SGHAT and CDR2 FQDESV (reference sequence). The CDR3 is CASSYERVEQFF. DNA of the CDR3: TGTGCCAGCAGCTATGAGCGGGTTGAGCAGTTCTTC.

This clone was counted a few times. Sequence at one end of the junction differs from germline and may be a read error. The chain has TRBV6-5 and TRBJ1-2, with D perhaps matching TRBD1 (5 bases). This CDR3 comprises 14 residues. In germline, CDR1 is MNHEY, CDR2 SVGAGI. CDR3 DNA sequence: TGTGCCAGCAGCTACTCGCACTCAGGGCCCGCCTACACCTTC. This gives the protein CASSYSHSGPAYTF.

The genes are TRBV6-1 and TRBJ2-2; 7 nucleotides match TRBD2. Germline trimming cut 4 bases from V and 8 bases from J; bases unmatched to any gene: 7. In germline, CDR1 is MNHNS, CDR2 SASEGT. The CDR3 is made up of 14 amino acids. The CDR3 reads CASSAGGFRGELFF. CDR3 sequence (DNA): TGTGCCAGCAGTGCCGGGGGGTTTAGGGGGGAGCTGTTTTTT.

J is TRBJ2-7 and V is TRBV2; 7 nucleotides align to TRBD2. Germline V CDR1 and CDR2: SNHLY, FYNNEI. V lost 4 bases and J lost 1; bases outside the gene matches: 1. The CDR3 covers 13 residues. The CDR3 region has the DNA TGTGCCAGCAGTGGGGGAGGGTCCTACGAGCAGTACTTC. Translated, it gives CASSGGGSYEQYF.

The chain joins TRBV9 to TRBJ2-1; 9 bases agree with TRBD1. Germline values: CDR1 SGDLS, CDR2 YYNGEE. The junction had 5 bases not matched to a gene; V was cut back by 0 bases and J by 4 bases. There are 16 residues in the CDR3. The CDR3 nucleotides read TGTGCCAGCAGCGTAGCCCCGGGGACAGGGTACAATGAGCAGTTCTTC. Translated: CASSVAPGTGYNEQFF. The full variable domain, its missing parts supplied by reference TRBV9 and TRBJ2-1, is DSGVTQTPKHLITATGQRVTLRCSPRSGDLSVYWYQQSLDQGLQFLIQYYNGEERAKGNILERFSAQQFPDLHSELNLSSLELGDSALYFCASSVAPGTGYNEQFFGPGTRLTVL.

This clone was counted between two and nine times. The chain is built from TRBV6-5 and TRBJ2-2, with 8 bases aligning to TRBD1. The CDR3 length is 15 residues. The V gene's germline CDR1 is MNHEY and CDR2 SVGAGI. Trimming took 6 bases from V and 4 from J; bases not matched to a gene: 7. This CDR3 reads CASRSDRGSTGELFF. Written as DNA, the CDR3 is TGTGCCAGCAGGAGTGACAGGGGAAGCACCGGGGAGCTGTTTTTT.

This clone was recorded only once. The chain joins TRBV7-9 to TRBJ2-5; 7 bases align to TRBD1. CDR3 length equals 16 residues. Germline trimming cut 3 bases from V and 4 bases from J; bases unmatched to any gene: 11. Germline V CDR1 and CDR2: SEHNR, FQNEAQ (reference sequence). The CDR3 is CASSFKGARLIETQYF. In DNA, the CDR3 is TGTGCCAGCAGCTTTAAGGGGGCCCGGTTGATAGAGACCCAGTACTTC.

The chain combines TRBV5-3 with TRBJ1-5; D is perhaps TRBD1 (6 bases). TRBV5-3 is filed as an ORF, its function uncertain. The CDR3 contains 16 residues. V was shortened by 3 bases and J by 4 bases, with 17 bases between the two germline ends. This CDR3 reads CARSWRTDLKNQPQHF. CDR3 bases: TGTGCCAGAAGCTGGAGGACAGACCTTAAAAATCAGCCCCAGCATTTT.